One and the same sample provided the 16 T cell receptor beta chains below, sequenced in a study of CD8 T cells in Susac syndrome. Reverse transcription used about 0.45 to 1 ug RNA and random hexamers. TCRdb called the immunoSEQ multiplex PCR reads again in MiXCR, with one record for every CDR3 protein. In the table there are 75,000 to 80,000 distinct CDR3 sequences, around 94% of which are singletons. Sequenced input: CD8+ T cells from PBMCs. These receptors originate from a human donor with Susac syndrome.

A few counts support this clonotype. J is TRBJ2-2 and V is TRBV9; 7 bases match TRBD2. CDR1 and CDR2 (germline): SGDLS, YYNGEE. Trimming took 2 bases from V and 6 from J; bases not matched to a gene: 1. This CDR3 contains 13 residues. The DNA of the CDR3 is TGTGCCAGCAGCGTTGGGGGGGCCGGGGAGCTGTTTTTT. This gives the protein CASSVGGAGELFF.

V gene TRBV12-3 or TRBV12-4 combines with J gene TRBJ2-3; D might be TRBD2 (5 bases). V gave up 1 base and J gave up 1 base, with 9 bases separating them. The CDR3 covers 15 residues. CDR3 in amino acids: CASSLVPGGTDTQYF. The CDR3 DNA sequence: TGTGCCAGCAGTTTAGTGCCCGGGGGCACAGATACGCAGTATTTT.

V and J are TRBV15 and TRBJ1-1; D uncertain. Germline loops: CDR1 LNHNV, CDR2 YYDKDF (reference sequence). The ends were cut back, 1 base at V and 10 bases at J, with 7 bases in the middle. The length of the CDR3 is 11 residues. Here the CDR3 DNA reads TGTGCCACCAGCAGAGGATACGGAGCTTTCTTT. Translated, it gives CATSRGYGAFF.

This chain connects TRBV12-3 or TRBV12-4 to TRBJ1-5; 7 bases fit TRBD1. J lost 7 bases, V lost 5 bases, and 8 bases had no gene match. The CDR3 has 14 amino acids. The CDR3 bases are TGTGCCAGCAGTCTACAGGGGAGAGGGCAGCCCCAGCATTTT. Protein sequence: CASSLQGRGQPQHF.

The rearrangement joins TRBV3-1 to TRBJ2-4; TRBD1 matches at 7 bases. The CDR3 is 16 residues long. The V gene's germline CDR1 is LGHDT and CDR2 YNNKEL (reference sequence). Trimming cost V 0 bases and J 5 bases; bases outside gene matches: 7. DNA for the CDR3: TGTGCCAGCAGCCAAGACCGACAGGGATGGCAAAACATTCAGTACTTC. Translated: CASSQDRQGWQNIQYF.

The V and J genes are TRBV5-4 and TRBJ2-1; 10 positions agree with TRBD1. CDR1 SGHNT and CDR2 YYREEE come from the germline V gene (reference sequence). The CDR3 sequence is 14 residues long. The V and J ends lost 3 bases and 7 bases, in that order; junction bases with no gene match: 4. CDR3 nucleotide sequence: TGTGCCAGCAGCTCCGGACAGGGGGTGAATGAGCAGTTCTTC. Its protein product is CASSSGQGVNEQFF.

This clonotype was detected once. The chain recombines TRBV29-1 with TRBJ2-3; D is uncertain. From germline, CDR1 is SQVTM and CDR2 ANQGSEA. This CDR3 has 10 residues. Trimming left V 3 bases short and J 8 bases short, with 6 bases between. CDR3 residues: CSVDVGTQYF. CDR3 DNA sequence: TGCAGCGTTGATGTGGGTACGCAGTATTTT.

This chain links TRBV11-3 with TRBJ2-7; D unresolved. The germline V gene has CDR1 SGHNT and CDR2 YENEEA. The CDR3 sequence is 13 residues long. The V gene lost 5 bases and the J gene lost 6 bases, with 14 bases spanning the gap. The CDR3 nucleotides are TGTGCCAGCAGCCCCCGTGTCGGAGCCGAGCAGTACTTC. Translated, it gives CASSPRVGAEQYF.

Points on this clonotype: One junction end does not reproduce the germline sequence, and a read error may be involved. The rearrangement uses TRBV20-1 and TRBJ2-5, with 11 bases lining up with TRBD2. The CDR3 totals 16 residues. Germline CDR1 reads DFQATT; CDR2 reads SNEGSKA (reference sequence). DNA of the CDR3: TGCAGTGCTAGAGATCTAGCGGGGGGTGTCCAAGAGGCCCAGTACTTC. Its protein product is CSARDLAGGVQEAQYF.

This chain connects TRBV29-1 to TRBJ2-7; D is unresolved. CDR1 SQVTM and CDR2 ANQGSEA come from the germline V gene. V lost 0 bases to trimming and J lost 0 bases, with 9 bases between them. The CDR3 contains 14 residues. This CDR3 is CSVEEGYSSYEQYF. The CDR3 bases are TGCAGCGTTGAAGAAGGTTATTCCTCCTACGAGCAGTACTTC.

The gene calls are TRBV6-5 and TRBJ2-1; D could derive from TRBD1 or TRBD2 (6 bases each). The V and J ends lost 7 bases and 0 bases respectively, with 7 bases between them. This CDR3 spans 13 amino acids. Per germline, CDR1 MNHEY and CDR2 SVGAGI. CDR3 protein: CASTGASYNEQFF. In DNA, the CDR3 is TGTGCCAGCACGGGGGCCTCCTACAATGAGCAGTTCTTC.

The CDR3 here is CASSPEASNPYNEQFF. CDR3 nucleotides: TGCGCCAGCAGCCCGGAGGCCTCGAATCCTTACAATGAGCAGTTCTTC. The J gene is TRBJ2-1, the V gene TRBV5-1; weak D call: TRBD2 (5 bases). The CDR3 consists of 16 residues. V was cut by 4 bases and J by 4 bases, with 18 bases left in between. The germline V gene encodes CDR1 SGHRS and CDR2 YFSETQ.

The CDR3 nucleotides are TGTGCCAGCAGCTCAAGCGGGGGGGACAATGAGCAGTTCTTC. Encoded protein: CASSSSGGDNEQFF. This chain uses TRBV9 with TRBJ2-1, with 10 bases that match TRBD2. This CDR3 region has 14 residues. V lost 4 bases and J lost 5; bases outside the gene matches: 3. The germline gives CDR1 SGDLS, CDR2 YYNGEE. Together with reference TRBV9 and TRBJ2-1, the CDR3 gives the full variable domain: DSGVTQTPKHLITATGQRVTLRCSPRSGDLSVYWYQQSLDQGLQFLIQYYNGEERAKGNILERFSAQQFPDLHSELNLSSLELGDSALYFCASSSSGGDNEQFFGPGTRLTVL.

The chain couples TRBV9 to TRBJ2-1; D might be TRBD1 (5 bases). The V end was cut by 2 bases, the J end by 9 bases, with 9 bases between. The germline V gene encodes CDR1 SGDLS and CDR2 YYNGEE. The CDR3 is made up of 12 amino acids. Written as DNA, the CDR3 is TGTGCCAGCAGCGTCCCAGGGCTTGAGCAGTTCTTC. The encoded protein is CASSVPGLEQFF.

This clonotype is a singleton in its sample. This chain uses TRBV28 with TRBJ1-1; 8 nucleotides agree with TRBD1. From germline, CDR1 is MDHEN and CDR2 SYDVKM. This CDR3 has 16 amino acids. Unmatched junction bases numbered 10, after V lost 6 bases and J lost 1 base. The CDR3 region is CASSRTGTGSNTEAFF. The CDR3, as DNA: TGTGCCAGCAGCCGCACGGGGACAGGTTCGAACACTGAAGCTTTCTTT. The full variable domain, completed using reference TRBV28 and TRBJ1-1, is DVKVTQSSRYLVKRTGEKVFLECVQDMDHENMFWYRQDPGLGLRLIYFSYDVKMKEKGDIPEGYSVSREKKERFSLILESASTNQTSMYLCASSRTGTGSNTEAFFGQGTRLTVV.

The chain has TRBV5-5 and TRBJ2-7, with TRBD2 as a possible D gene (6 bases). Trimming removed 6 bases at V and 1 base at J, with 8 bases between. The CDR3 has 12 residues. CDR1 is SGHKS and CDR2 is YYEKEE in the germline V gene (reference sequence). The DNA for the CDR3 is TGTGCCAGCAAGGGGACTTCCTACGAGCAGTACTTC. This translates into CASKGTSYEQYF.